A single T cell receptor beta chain is shown here with its context. Its matching antigen is unknown. Relative to the germline gene, one junction end is altered; a read error may explain this. Germline CDR1 is DFQATT and CDR2 is SNEGSKA (reference sequence). CDR3 size: 16 residues. The data were obtained in a study of T cells after yellow fever vaccination. Study details: SMART-Seq v4 Ultra Low Input prepared the low-cell-number fractions. General observations from the study: FACS-sorted repertoires could contain abundant clonotypes contaminating from the bulk population. A small proportion of clonotypes was detected in both the CD4 and CD8 compartments.

5'RACE template switching added a universal primer site and UMIs to TCR cDNA. One entry per CDR3 protein, called by TCRdb with MiXCR from the 5' RACE reads. The sample contains 600,000 to 750,000 distinct CDR3 sequences, approximately 13% of which appear only once. The sequence was obtained from a man aged 25-45 years who received the YFV17D yellow fever vaccine. Sequencing was performed on PBMCs, taken on the day of the yellow fever booster vaccination. This chain connects TRBV20-1 to TRBJ2-2; TRBD2 agrees at 7 bases. The chain's CDR3 is CCARVGGRLNTGELFF. CDR3 nucleotide sequence: TGCTGTGCTAGAGTGGGCGGGAGACTTAACACCGGGGAGCTGTTTTTT.